The 13 T cell receptor beta chains in this list originate from one sample, sequenced in a study of PD-1 blockade in classical Hodgkin lymphoma. Time point in this sample: cycle 4 day 1 (C4D1), after less than 7 weeks of nivolumab. Brentuximab vedotin exposure varied among the patients, all of whom had relapsed after autologous stem cell transplantation. The protocol was immunoSEQ multiplex PCR, while the TCRdb copy is restricted to in-frame clones and leaves out a portion. The sample includes over 50,000 clones, about 85% of them seen just once. This specimen was peripheral blood mononuclear cells (PBMCs), taken before the fourth cycle of nivolumab. The receptors originated from a human donor with classical Hodgkin lymphoma.

The J gene is TRBJ2-3, the V gene TRBV12-5, with D unresolved. With 8 bases removed from V and 6 bases from J, the gap between germline ends came to 21 bases. Germline loops: CDR1 LGHNT, CDR2 FRNRAP. The CDR3 has 15 residues. The DNA for the CDR3 is TGTGCTAGTCGACGGGCGAGCCGCCTTTCGGATACGCAGTATTTT. Translating it yields CASRRASRLSDTQYF.

The V gene is TRBV14, the J gene TRBJ1-6; D remains ambiguous. This CDR3 has 16 residues. Trimming removed 2 bases at V and 5 bases at J, with 13 bases between. Germline CDR1 and CDR2: SGHDN and FVKESK. CDR3 nucleotides: TGTGCCAGCAGCCAATGGGGTATTCTCGATAATTCACCCCTCCACTTT. It encodes CASSQWGILDNSPLHF.

Notes on this clone: Other DNA sequences in this specimen translate into the identical CDR3. The rearrangement uses TRBV5-1 and TRBJ2-5; 7 nucleotides match TRBD1. The CDR3 runs to 13 residues. V lost 2 bases, J lost 4 bases, and 2 bases stayed unmatched. CDR1 and CDR2 (germline): SGHRS, YFSETQ. CDR3 region: CASSLQGRETQYF. DNA of the CDR3: TGCGCCAGCAGCTTACAGGGGCGAGAGACCCAGTACTTC.

The V gene is TRBV11-2, the J gene TRBJ2-7, with 9 bases lining up with TRBD2. The length of the CDR3 is 16 residues. The V and J ends lost 3 bases and 4 bases, in that order; junction bases with no gene match: 10. Germline CDR1 reads SGHAT; CDR2 reads FQNNGV. CDR3 sequence: CASSLASSGGIYEQYF. The CDR3 coding sequence is TGTGCCAGCAGCTTGGCTAGCAGCGGGGGGATTTACGAGCAGTACTTC.

This chain links TRBV5-1 with TRBJ2-2; the D call may be TRBD1 or TRBD2 (5 bases each). V was pared by 6 bases and J by 1 base, with 13 bases between. The CDR3 sequence is 15 residues long. Per germline, CDR1 SGHRS and CDR2 YFSETQ. The CDR3, as DNA: TGCGCCAGCACCCTAACGGGGCGGAACACCGGGGAGCTGTTTTTT. This sequence encodes CASTLTGRNTGELFF.

The chain carries TRBV5-1 and TRBJ1-4; 9 positions match TRBD1. This CDR3 spans 16 amino acids. The junction had 7 bases not matched to a gene; V was cut back by 6 bases and J by 1 base. Germline V gene data show CDR1 as SGHRS and CDR2 as YFSETQ. The chain's CDR3 is CASTPTGGGTNEKLFF. Here the CDR3 DNA reads TGCGCCAGCACCCCGACAGGGGGTGGAACTAATGAAAAACTGTTTTTT.

This clone was recorded once. The rearrangement joins TRBV27 to TRBJ2-2; 8 positions match TRBD1. CDR1 and CDR2 (germline): MNHEY, SMNVEV (reference sequence). The CDR3 sequence is 16 residues long. The V and J ends lost 7 bases and 0 bases, in that order; junction bases with no gene match: 7. CDR3 residues: CASTGRTGSNTGELFF. For the CDR3, the DNA is TGTGCCAGCACTGGGCGGACAGGGTCGAACACCGGGGAGCTGTTTTTT.

The chain joins TRBV30 to TRBJ1-3; D gene unclear. CDR1 and CDR2 (germline): GTSNPN, SVGIG (reference sequence). Between the trimmed V and J ends, which lost 8 bases and 4 bases, there was a span of 15 bases. The CDR3 sequence is 13 residues long. CDR3 in amino acids: CAQQSNGGNTIYF. CDR3 nucleotides: TGTGCCCAGCAGTCCAATGGGGGAAACACCATATATTTT.

This sequence joins TRBV7-8 and TRBJ2-2, with D maybe TRBD1 (5 bases). This CDR3 comprises 18 residues. Trimming shortened V by 1 base and J by 8 bases, and 23 bases separated the two germline ends. Germline V gives CDR1 SGHVS, CDR2 FQNEAQ. This chain's CDR3 is CASSLDTLDMVKSGELFF. The DNA for the CDR3 is TGTGCCAGCAGCTTAGACACCCTGGACATGGTCAAGAGTGGGGAGCTGTTTTTT.

The chain joins TRBV6-1 to TRBJ1-1; the D gene is possibly TRBD1 (5 bases). Per germline, CDR1 MNHNS and CDR2 SASEGT. This CDR3 is 15 amino acids long. V was cut by 3 bases and J by 5 bases, with 16 bases left in between. The CDR3 region has the DNA TGTGCCAGCAGTGAGATAGGGGCAGGAGGTACTGAAGCTTTCTTT. Protein sequence: CASSEIGAGGTEAFF.

The chain links TRBV11-2 to TRBJ1-1, with a weak D call TRBD1 (6 bases). The CDR3 has 14 amino acids. The germline gives CDR1 SGHAT, CDR2 FQNNGV. V was shortened by 4 bases and J by 6 bases, with 15 bases between the two germline ends. The CDR3 spells CASSYREAYAEAFF. The CDR3 nucleotides read TGTGCCAGCAGCTACAGGGAGGCGTACGCTGAAGCTTTCTTT.

The chain joins TRBV5-1 to TRBJ1-1; 8 nucleotides match TRBD1. This CDR3 contains 15 residues. The germline CDR1 and CDR2 sequences are SGHRS and YFSETQ. V trimming: 0 bases; J trimming: 4 bases; junction bases outside the gene matches: 5. The chain's CDR3 is CASSLDGQGSTEAFF. The CDR3 bases are TGCGCCAGCAGCTTGGACGGACAGGGTTCCACTGAAGCTTTCTTT. The full variable domain, completed using reference TRBV5-1 and TRBJ1-1, is KAGVTQTPRYLIKTRGQQVTLSCSPISGHRSVSWYQQTPGQGLQFLFEYFSETQRNKGNFPGRFSGRQFSNSRSEMNVSTLELGDSALYLCASSLDGQGSTEAFFGQGTRLTVV.

V usage is TRBV5-6 and J usage is TRBJ1-1; D may be TRBD1 (6 bases). Per germline, CDR1 SGHDT and CDR2 YYEEEE. V was cut by 4 bases and J by 2 bases, with 18 bases left in between. This CDR3 is 16 amino acids long. DNA for the CDR3: TGTGCCAGCAGCACACGCCCGGGACATGATAACACTGAAGCTTTCTTT. This translates into CASSTRPGHDNTEAFF.